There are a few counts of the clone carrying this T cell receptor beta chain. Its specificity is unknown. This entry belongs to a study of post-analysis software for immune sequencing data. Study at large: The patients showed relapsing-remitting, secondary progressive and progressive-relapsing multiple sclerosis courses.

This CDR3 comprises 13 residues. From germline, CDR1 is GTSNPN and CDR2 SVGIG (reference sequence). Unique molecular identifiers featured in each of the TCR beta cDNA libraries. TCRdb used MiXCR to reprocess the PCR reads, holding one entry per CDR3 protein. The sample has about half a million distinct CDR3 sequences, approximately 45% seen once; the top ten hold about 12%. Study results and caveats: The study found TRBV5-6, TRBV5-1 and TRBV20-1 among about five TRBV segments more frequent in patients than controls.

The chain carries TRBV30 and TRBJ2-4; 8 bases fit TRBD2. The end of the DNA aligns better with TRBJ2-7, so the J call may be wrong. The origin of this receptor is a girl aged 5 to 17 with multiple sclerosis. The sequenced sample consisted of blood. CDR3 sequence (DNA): TGTGCCTGGAGTGCGGGAGGGCCGATCGAGCAGTACTTC. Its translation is CAWSAGGPIEQYF.